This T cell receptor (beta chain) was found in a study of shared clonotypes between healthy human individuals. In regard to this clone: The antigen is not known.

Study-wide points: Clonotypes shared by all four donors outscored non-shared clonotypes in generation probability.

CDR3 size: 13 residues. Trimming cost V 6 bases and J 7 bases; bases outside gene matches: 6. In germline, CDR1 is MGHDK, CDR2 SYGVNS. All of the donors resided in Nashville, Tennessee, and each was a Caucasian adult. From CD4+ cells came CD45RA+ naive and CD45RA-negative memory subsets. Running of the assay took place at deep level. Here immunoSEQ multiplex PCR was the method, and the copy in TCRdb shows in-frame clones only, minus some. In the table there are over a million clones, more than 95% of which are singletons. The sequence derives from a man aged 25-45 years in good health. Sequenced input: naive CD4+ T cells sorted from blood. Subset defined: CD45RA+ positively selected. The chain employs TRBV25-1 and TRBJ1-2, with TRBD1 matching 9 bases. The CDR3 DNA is TGTGCCAGCAGAGGGACAGGGAAGGGTGGCTACACCTTC. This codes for CASRGTGKGGYTF.